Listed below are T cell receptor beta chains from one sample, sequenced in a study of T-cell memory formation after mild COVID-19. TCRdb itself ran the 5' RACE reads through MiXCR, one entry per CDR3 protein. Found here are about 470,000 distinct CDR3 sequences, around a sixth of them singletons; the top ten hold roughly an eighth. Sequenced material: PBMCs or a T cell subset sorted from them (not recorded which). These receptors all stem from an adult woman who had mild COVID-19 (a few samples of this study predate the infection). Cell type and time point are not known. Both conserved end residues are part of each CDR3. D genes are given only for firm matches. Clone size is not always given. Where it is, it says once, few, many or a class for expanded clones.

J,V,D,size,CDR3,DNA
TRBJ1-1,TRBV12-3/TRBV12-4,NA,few,CASSFSTKRAFF,TGTGCCAGCAGTTTTAGCACAAAAAGAGCTTTCTTT
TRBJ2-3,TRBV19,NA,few,CASTPQGSTDTQYF,TGTGCCAGTACCCCCCAGGGATCCACAGATACGCAGTATTTT
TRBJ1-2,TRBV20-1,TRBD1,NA,CSARPRTGQGYTF,TGCAGTGCTAGACCTCGGACAGGGCAAGGCTACACCTTC
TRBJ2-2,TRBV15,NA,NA,CATSTVGGGGTGELSF,TGTGCCACCAGCACCGTCGGTGGCGGGGGCACCGGGGAGCTGTCTTTT
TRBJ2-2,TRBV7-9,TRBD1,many,CASSTGTGNTGELFF,TGTGCCAGCAGCACCGGGACAGGGAACACCGGGGAGCTGTTTTTT
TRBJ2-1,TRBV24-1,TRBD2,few,CATSDGLAVDNEQFF,TGTGCCACCAGTGATGGGCTAGCGGTCGACAATGAGCAGTTCTTC
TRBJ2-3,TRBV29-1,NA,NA,CSVEGGDRAIRSTDTQYF,TGCAGCGTTGAAGGGGGGGATCGAGCTATCCGTAGCACAGATACGCAGTATTTT
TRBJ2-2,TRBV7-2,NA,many,CASSYGLGTGELFF,TGTGCCAGCAGCTATGGACTCGGCACCGGGGAGCTGTTTTTT
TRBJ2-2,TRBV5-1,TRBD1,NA,CASSPDRASGGELFF,TGCGCCAGCAGCCCGGACAGGGCTTCTGGCGGGGAGCTGTTTTTT
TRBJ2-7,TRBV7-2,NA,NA,CASSSSSGGAIYEQYF,TGTGCCAGCAGCTCCTCCTCCGGCGGAGCAATCTACGAGCAGTACTTC
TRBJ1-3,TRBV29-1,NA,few,CIVREGSGNTIYF,TGCATCGTCCGGGAGGGCTCTGGAAACACCATATATTTT
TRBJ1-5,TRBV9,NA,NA,CASSVSWGSQPQHF,TGTGCCAGCAGCGTTTCGTGGGGCAGTCAGCCCCAGCATTTT
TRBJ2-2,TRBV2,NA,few,CASRSSWVTGELFF,TGTGCCAGCAGAAGCTCATGGGTGACCGGGGAGCTGTTTTTT
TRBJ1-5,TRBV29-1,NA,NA,CSVGGGGSNQPQHF,TGCAGCGTTGGGGGAGGTGGGAGCAATCAGCCCCAGCATTTT
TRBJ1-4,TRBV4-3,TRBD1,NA,CASSRGGGTENEKLFF,TGCGCCAGCAGCCGGGGGGGCGGGACAGAGAATGAAAAACTGTTTTTT
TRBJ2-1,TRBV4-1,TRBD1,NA,CASSHRQGDNEQFF,TGCGCCAGCAGCCATCGACAGGGAGACAATGAGCAGTTCTTC
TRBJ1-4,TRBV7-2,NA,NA,CASSLADSSPLNEKLFF,TGTGCCAGCAGCTTAGCGGACTCAAGCCCCCTTAATGAAAAACTGTTTTTT
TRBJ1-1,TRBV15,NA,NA,CATSKWGSEAFF,TGTGCCACCAGCAAGTGGGGAAGTGAAGCTTTCTTT
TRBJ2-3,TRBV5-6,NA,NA,CASSLEWLLTSTDTQYF,TGTGCCAGCAGCTTGGAGTGGTTACTCACTAGCACAGATACGCAGTATTTT
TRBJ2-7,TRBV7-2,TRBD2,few,CASSPRTSGMISYEQYF,TGTGCCAGCAGCCCAAGGACTAGCGGGATGATCTCCTACGAGCAGTACTTC
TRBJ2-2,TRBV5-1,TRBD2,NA,CASSFPLAGELTGELFF,TGCGCCAGCAGCTTTCCACTAGCGGGGGAGCTCACCGGGGAGCTGTTTTTT
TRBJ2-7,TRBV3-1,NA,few,CASSPPWAYEQYF,TGTGCCAGCAGCCCTCCATGGGCCTACGAGCAGTACTTC
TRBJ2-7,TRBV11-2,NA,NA,CASSLVDTNYEQYF,TGTGCCAGCAGCTTAGTTGACACCAACTACGAGCAGTACTTC
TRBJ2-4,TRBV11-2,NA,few,CASSFVPGALAKNIQYF,TGTGCCAGCAGCTTTGTGCCAGGGGCTTTAGCCAAAAACATTCAGTACTTC
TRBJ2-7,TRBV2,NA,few,CANGQGREQYF,TGTGCCAATGGACAAGGCCGCGAGCAGTACTTC
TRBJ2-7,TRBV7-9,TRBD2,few,CASSRYHGLAGVSKGYEQYF,TGTGCCAGCAGCCGATATCACGGACTAGCGGGAGTAAGTAAGGGCTACGAGCAGTACTTC
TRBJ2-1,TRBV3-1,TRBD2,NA,CASSRSGGAYNEQFF,TGTGCCAGCAGCCGTAGCGGGGGGGCGTACAATGAGCAGTTCTTC
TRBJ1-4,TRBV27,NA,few,CASGEAGASEKLFF,TGTGCCAGCGGGGAGGCAGGGGCATCTGAAAAACTGTTTTTT
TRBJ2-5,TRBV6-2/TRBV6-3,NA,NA,CATQPAGPAQETQYF,TGTGCCACCCAACCCGCGGGTCCAGCACAAGAGACCCAGTACTTC
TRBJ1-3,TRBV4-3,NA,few,CASSLSTDSGNTIYF,TGCGCCAGCAGCCTATCAACGGACTCTGGAAACACCATATATTTT